This section outlines one TCR beta chain sequence together with its context. One to two pinch biopsies were taken from the rectum during colonoscopy. V was cut by 0 bases and J by 5 bases, with 11 bases left in between. Germline CDR1 and CDR2: SGHRS and YFSETQ. The length of the CDR3 is 14 residues. The data derive from a study of pediatric ulcerative colitis. Clones were sequenced by immunoSEQ multiplex PCR, and TCRdb holds only the in-frame ones, with some missing. Found here are 40,000 to 55,000 clones, roughly 79% of them singletons; the top ten hold about 4%. This receptor was taken from a girl aged 10 to 17 with moderate ulcerative colitis. The chain couples TRBV5-1 to TRBJ1-2; D not resolved. The specimen sequenced was gut tissue. The CDR3 DNA sequence: TGCGCCAGCAGCTTGGAAGGACCGAAATATGGCTACACCTTC. Translation gives CASSLEGPKYGYTF.